These 9 T cell receptor beta chains came from one sample sequenced in a study of identical twins. TCRdb reanalysed the 5' RACE reads using MiXCR and keeps one entry per CDR3 protein. The repertoire has some 1,700,000 distinct CDR3 sequences, more than 30% of them found once; the top ten carry 0.27%. Sequences were obtained from cord blood. These receptors came from a newborn girl in good health.

The J gene is TRBJ1-1, the V gene TRBV5-1; D is perhaps TRBD1 (6 bases). V lost 4 bases and J 3 bases, leaving 13 bases between the germline ends. CDR1 is SGHRS, CDR2 YFSETQ, per germline. This CDR3 region has 14 residues. Here the CDR3 reads CASSTRGSHTEAFF. The CDR3 region has the DNA TGCGCCAGCAGCACCAGGGGTAGCCACACTGAAGCTTTCTTT.

This clonotype was seen a few times. This sequence joins TRBV20-1 and TRBJ2-3; weak D call: TRBD2 (7 bases). Germline CDR1 DFQATT, CDR2 SNEGSKA (reference sequence). Deletions cut 4 bases from V and 14 bases from J, with 25 bases between. The CDR3 extends over 14 amino acids. The CDR3 reads CSANLKNAGALRYF. The CDR3 DNA reads as TGCAGTGCTAACCTCAAAAACGCGGGGGCTTTGCGGTATTTT.

The gene calls are TRBV14 and TRBJ2-7; D may be TRBD2 (6 bases). This CDR3 region has 14 residues. Trimming shortened V by 4 bases and J by 7 bases, and 17 bases separated the two germline ends. Germline CDR1 SGHDN, CDR2 FVKESK. The CDR3 spells CASSPTLAGFEQYF. In DNA form, the CDR3 reads TGTGCCAGCAGCCCTACCCTCGCGGGGTTTGAGCAGTACTTC.

This clonotype was found a few times. The chain joins TRBV27 to TRBJ2-2; 7 nucleotides line up with TRBD2. This CDR3 has 16 amino acids. CDR1 MNHEY and CDR2 SMNVEV come from the germline V gene (reference sequence). V lost 2 bases and J lost 2; bases outside the gene matches: 5. As DNA, the CDR3 is TGTGCCAGCAGTTTACTCCCTAGCGGTAACACCGGGGAGCTGTTTTTT. Translation: CASSLLPSGNTGELFF.

In this sample, this clonotype turned up a few times. The chain has TRBV27 and TRBJ1-1; 7 bases align to TRBD1. V was pared by 5 bases and J by 3 bases, with 12 bases of the junction left unmatched. The CDR3 contains 16 residues. Germline loops: CDR1 MNHEY, CDR2 SMNVEV (reference sequence). The CDR3 DNA sequence: TGTGCCAGCAGTATTCGACAGGGATGGGGGTACACTGAAGCTTTCTTT. Protein sequence: CASSIRQGWGYTEAFF.

The J gene is TRBJ2-5, the V gene TRBV28; TRBD2 matches at 10 bases. The germline V gene has CDR1 MDHEN and CDR2 SYDVKM. V was pared by 3 bases and J by 5 bases, with 6 bases of the junction left unmatched. This CDR3 contains 15 residues. CDR3 coding DNA: TGTGCCAGCAGTTTTATCCCTAGCGGGAGTGAGACCCAGTACTTC. It encodes CASSFIPSGSETQYF.

On this clonotype: Possible read error: a much larger clone is one base away. The chain joins TRBV27 to TRBJ2-7, with TRBD1 matching 7 bases. Germline loops: CDR1 MNHEY, CDR2 SMNVEV (reference sequence). This CDR3 contains 14 residues. CDR3 nucleotides: TGTGCCAGCAGAAGTGACAGGGTTTCCTACGAGCGGTACTTC. It is translated as CASRSDRVSYERYF.

This chain connects TRBV10-2 to TRBJ2-1; weak D call: TRBD2 (7 bases). The CDR3 spans 14 residues. CDR1 is WSHSY and CDR2 is SAAADI in the germline V gene. Deletions cut 3 bases from V and 7 bases from J, with 13 bases between. CDR3 amino acids: CASSEWGGHNEQFF. The CDR3 nucleotides are TGCGCCAGCAGTGAATGGGGGGGCCATAATGAGCAGTTCTTC.

The DNA of the CDR3 is TGTGCCAGCAGTGAATTTGTCAATCAGCCCCAGCATTTT. It is translated as CASSEFVNQPQHF. The rearrangement joins TRBV6-1 to TRBJ1-5, with D unclear. Trimming took 2 bases from V and 3 from J, leaving 5 bases between them. The CDR3 consists of 13 residues. CDR1 and CDR2 from the germline V gene are MNHNS and SASEGT.